This is a list of T cell receptor beta chains from one sample in a study of glioma-infiltrating T cells after dendritic cell vaccination. Method: immunoSEQ multiplex PCR; TCRdb's copy keeps in-frame clones and lacks some. The sample has roughly 85,000 clones, about 85% seen once. The sample consisted of blood, taken after dendritic cell vaccination. The receptors here all came from a human donor with glioblastoma. Each CDR3 is given with its conserved first and last residue.

>TRBV18|TRBJ2-2
CASSPQPGGTNTGELFF
>TRBV9|TRBJ2-2
CASSYGTSGRRKGGELFF
>TRBV4-2|TRBJ2-1
CASSPPRGGGADEQFF
>TRBV6-5|TRBJ2-2
CASSYSTSGGAGELFF
>TRBV9|TRBJ2-3
CASSVDFRGVSTDTQYF
>TRBV27|TRBJ2-7
CASSRPQAYEQYF
>TRBV7-9|TRBJ2-7
CASSLVEPYEQYF
>TRBV30|TRBJ1-6
CAWSEGAGNSPLHF
>TRBV19|TRBJ2-1
CASSASGRTPYNEQFF
>TRBV9|TRBJ2-7
CASSVGGSSTYEQYF
>TRBV6-4|TRBJ2-3
CASSTTSFSDTQYF
>TRBV4-1|TRBJ2-3
CASSQHDFSGISTDTQYF
>TRBV11-2|TRBJ2-3
CASSLEGLHTQYF
>TRBV2|TRBJ2-7
CASSSFSGISYEQYF
>TRBV2|TRBJ1-1
CASSAGIGTEAFF
>TRBV14|TRBJ2-3
CASSPRLAKSTDTQYF
>TRBV5-1|TRBJ2-5
CASSGSGWGETQYF
>TRBV6-5|TRBJ2-5
CASSRRTEETQYF
>TRBV5-6|TRBJ2-7
CASSHYRTGMPYEQYF
>TRBV6-5|TRBJ2-1
CASSYSGSGFLDEQFF
>TRBV7-7|TRBJ2-2
CASSLRETGELFF
>TRBV4-2|-
CASSQPSGRPPYEQYF
>TRBV2|TRBJ1-3
CASNRVGNTIYF
>TRBV27|TRBJ1-1
CASSLFSRGPEAFF
>TRBV5-6|TRBJ2-7
CASSLLGGENEQYF
>TRBV7-9|TRBJ2-3
CASSPSGTSVLHTDTQYF
>TRBV5-4|TRBJ2-1
CASSYSGGVPVQFF
>TRBV13|TRBJ2-6
CASSLSGSGANVLTF
>TRBV11-1|TRBJ1-1
CASSLDVAGNTEAFF
>TRBV6-4|TRBJ2-3
CASSRLAATDTQYF
>TRBV9|TRBJ2-3
CASSVAGSGSGDTQYF
>TRBV19|TRBJ1-1
CASRRTGSDTEAFF
>TRBV5-6|TRBJ1-3
CASSPRGQHSGNTIYF
>TRBV4-1|TRBJ2-7
CASSQTWDRAYEQYF
>TRBV5-1|TRBJ2-2
CASRGLAANTGELFF
>TRBV6-6|TRBJ1-5
CASRQGNQPQHF
>TRBV28|TRBJ2-1
CASSSPQGVLGSNEQFF
>TRBV7-8|TRBJ2-7
CASSLSSYEQYF
>TRBV27|TRBJ2-5
CASSSAGGSSAQYF
>TRBV2|TRBJ2-7
CASSGLAGHYEQYF
>TRBV2|TRBJ2-3
CASSLAEWGTDTQYF
>TRBV27|TRBJ2-5
CASSRTGMSETQYF